This T cell receptor (beta chain) was recovered during a study of blood T cells in healthy people across ages. The CDR3 contains 16 residues. The V gene's germline CDR1 is SGHKS and CDR2 YYEKEE (reference sequence). Trimming cost V 4 bases and J 6 bases; bases outside gene matches: 10. A second PCR, run for roughly 7 to 11 cycles, used a sample-barcoded 5' primer plus a J-beta primer mix. One entry per CDR3 protein results from TCRdb running MiXCR on the 5' RACE reads. The data show some 700,000 distinct CDR3 sequences, with about 40% seen just once and 20% to 25% held by the top ten. This clonotype was counted at least ten times. Extraction yielded at least 6 micrograms of total RNA per sample.

The source material was blood. The receptor comes from a woman aged 55-69 years in good health. The chain uses TRBV5-5 and TRBJ1-2, with 12 bases aligning to TRBD1. This CDR3 is CASSMTSGTGGHGYTF. The CDR3 DNA is TGTGCCAGCAGCATGACATCCGGGACAGGGGGCCATGGCTACACCTTC.